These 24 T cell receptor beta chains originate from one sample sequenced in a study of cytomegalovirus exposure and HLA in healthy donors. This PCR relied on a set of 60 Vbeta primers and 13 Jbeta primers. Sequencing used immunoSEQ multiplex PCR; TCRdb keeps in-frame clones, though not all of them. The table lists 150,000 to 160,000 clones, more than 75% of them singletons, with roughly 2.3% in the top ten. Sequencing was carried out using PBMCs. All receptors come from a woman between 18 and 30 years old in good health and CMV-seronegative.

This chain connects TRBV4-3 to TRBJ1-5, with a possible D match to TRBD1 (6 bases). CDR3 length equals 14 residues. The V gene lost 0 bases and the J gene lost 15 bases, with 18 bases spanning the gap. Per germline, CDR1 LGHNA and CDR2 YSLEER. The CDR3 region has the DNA TGCGCCAGCAGCCAAGATCGGCTGGACAGCCTTCTGCATTTT. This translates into CASSQDRLDSLLHF.

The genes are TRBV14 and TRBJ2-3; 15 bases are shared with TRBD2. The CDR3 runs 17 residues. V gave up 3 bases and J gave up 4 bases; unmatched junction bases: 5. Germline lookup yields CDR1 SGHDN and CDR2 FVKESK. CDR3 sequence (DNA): TGTGCCAGCAGCCAGTGGACTAGCGGGAGGGCCCCAGATACGCAGTATTTT. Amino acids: CASSQWTSGRAPDTQYF.

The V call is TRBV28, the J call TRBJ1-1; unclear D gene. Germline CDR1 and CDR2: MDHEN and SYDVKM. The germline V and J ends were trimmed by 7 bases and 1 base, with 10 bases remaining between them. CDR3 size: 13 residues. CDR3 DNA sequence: TGTGCCAGCAAGGCGGGAGCGAACACTGAAGCTTTCTTT. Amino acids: CASKAGANTEAFF. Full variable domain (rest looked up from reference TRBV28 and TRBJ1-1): DVKVTQSSRYLVKRTGEKVFLECVQDMDHENMFWYRQDPGLGLRLIYFSYDVKMKEKGDIPEGYSVSREKKERFSLILESASTNQTSMYLCASKAGANTEAFFGQGTRLTVV.

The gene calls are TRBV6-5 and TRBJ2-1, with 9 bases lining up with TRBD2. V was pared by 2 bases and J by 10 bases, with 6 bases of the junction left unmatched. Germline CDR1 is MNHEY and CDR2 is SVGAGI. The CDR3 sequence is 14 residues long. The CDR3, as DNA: TGTGCCAGCAGTTACGGGACTAGCTCTAAAGAGCAGTTCTTC. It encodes CASSYGTSSKEQFF.

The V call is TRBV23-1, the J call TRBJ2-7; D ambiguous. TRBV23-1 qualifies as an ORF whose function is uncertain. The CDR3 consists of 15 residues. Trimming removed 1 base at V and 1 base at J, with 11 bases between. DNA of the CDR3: TGCGCCAGCAGTCAATTGGCCAGGCCTTCCTACGAGCAGTACTTC. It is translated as CASSQLARPSYEQYF.

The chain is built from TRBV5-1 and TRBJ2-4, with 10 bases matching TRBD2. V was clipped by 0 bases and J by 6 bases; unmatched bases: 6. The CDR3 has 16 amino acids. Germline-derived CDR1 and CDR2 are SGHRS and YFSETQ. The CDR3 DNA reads TGCGCCAGCAGCTTGGTGGCTAGCGGGAGAGGAAACATTCAGTACTTC. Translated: CASSLVASGRGNIQYF. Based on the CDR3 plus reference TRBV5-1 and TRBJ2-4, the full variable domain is KAGVTQTPRYLIKTRGQQVTLSCSPISGHRSVSWYQQTPGQGLQFLFEYFSETQRNKGNFPGRFSGRQFSNSRSEMNVSTLELGDSALYLCASSLVASGRGNIQYFGAGTRLSVL.

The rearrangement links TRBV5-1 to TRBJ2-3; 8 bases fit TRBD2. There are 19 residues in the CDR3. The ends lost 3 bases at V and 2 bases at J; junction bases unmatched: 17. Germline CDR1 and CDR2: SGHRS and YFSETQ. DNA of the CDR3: TGCGCCAGCAGCTGGCCCCGGGGGGGCAGGCTAGCGGACACAGATACGCAGTATTTT. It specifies CASSWPRGGRLADTDTQYF.

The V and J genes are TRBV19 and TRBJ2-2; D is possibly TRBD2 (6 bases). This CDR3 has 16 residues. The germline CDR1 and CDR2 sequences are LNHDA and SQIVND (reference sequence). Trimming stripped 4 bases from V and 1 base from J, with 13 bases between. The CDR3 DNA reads TGTGCCAGTAGTAGCCCCGGGGGTCAGAACACCGGGGAGCTGTTTTTT. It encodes CASSSPGGQNTGELFF.

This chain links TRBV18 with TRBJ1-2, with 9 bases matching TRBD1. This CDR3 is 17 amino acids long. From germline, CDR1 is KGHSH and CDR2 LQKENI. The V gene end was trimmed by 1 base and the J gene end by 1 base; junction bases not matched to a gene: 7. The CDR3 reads CASSPLAGGQGNYGYTF. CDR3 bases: TGTGCCAGCTCACCACTTGCTGGGGGACAGGGTAACTATGGCTACACCTTC.

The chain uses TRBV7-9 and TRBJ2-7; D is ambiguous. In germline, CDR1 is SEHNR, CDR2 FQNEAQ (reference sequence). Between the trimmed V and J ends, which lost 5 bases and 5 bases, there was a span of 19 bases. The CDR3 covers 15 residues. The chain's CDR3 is CASSLWAMGSNEQYF. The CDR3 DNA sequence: TGTGCCAGCAGCCTTTGGGCGATGGGTTCCAACGAGCAGTACTTC.

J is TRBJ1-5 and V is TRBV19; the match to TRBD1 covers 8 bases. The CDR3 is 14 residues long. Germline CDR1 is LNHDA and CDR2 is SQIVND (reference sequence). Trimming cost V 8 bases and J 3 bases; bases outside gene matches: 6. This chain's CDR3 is CASGTRGHNQPQHF. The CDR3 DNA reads TGTGCCAGTGGGACCAGGGGGCACAATCAGCCCCAGCATTTT.

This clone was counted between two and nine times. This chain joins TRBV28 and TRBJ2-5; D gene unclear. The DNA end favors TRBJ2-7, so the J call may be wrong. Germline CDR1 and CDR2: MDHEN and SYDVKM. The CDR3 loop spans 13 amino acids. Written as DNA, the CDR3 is TGTGCCAGCAGTTTAGGGCAGTCCTACGAGCAGTACTTC. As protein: CASSLGQSYEQYF.

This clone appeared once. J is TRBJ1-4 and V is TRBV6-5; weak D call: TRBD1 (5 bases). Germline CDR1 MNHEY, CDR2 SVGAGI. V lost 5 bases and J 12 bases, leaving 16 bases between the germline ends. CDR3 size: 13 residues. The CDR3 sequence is CASSQGLGLELFF. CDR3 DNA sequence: TGTGCCAGCAGTCAAGGGTTGGGACTGGAACTGTTTTTT.

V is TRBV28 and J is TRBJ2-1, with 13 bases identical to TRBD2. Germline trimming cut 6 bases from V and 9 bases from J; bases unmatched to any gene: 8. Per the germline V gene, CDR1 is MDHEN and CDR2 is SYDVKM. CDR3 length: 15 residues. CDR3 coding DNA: TGTGCCAGCAGCCAGACTAGCGGGAGGATCTCTGAGCAGTTCTTC. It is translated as CASSQTSGRISEQFF.

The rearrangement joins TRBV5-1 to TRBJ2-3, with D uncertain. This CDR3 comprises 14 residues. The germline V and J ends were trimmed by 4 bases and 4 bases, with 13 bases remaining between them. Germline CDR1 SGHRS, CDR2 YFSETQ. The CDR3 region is CASSKARFADTQYF. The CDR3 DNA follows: TGCGCCAGCAGCAAGGCGCGGTTCGCAGATACGCAGTATTTT.

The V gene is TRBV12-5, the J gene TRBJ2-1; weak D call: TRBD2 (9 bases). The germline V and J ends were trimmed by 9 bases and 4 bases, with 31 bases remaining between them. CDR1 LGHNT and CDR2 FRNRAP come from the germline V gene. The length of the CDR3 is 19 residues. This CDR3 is CASARGQAPGSGGYNEQFF. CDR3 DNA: TGTGCTAGCGCCCGGGGACAGGCCCCGGGCAGCGGGGGGTACAATGAGCAGTTCTTC.

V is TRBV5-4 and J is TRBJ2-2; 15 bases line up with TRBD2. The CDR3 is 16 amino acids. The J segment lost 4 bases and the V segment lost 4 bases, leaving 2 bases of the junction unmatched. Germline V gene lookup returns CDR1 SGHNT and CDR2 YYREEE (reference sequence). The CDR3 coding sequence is TGTGCCAGCAGCGCGGGACTAGCGGGAGGCACCGGGGAGCTGTTTTTT. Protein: CASSAGLAGGTGELFF.

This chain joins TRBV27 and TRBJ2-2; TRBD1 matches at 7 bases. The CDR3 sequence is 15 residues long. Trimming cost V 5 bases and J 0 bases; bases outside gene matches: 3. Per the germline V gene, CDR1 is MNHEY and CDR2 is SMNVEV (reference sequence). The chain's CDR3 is CASSRQGPNTGELFF. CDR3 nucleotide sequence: TGTGCCAGCAGTCGACAGGGACCGAACACCGGGGAGCTGTTTTTT.

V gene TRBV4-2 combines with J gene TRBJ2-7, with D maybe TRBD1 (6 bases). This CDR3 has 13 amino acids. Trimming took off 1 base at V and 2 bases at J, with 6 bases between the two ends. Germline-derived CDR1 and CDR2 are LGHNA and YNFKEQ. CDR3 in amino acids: CASSQGQAYEQYF. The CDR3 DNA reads TGTGCCAGCAGCCAAGGACAGGCCTACGAGCAGTACTTC.

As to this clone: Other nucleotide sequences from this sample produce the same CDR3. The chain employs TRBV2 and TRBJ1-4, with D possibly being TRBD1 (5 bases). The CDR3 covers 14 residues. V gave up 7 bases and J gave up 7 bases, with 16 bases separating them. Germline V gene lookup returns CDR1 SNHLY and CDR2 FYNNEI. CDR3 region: CASIPGLKSEKLFF. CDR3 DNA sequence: TGTGCCAGCATTCCGGGACTTAAGAGTGAAAAACTGTTTTTT.

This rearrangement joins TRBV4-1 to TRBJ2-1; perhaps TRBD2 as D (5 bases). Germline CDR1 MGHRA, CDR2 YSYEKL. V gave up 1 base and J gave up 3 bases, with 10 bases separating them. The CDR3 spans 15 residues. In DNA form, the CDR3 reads TGCGCCAGCAGCCAAGTCGCCGGGAACTACAATGAGCAGTTCTTC. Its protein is CASSQVAGNYNEQFF.

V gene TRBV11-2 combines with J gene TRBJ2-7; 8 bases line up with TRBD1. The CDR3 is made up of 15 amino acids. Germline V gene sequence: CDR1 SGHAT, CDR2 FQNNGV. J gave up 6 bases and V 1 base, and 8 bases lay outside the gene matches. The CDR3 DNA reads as TGTGCCAGCAGCTTAGGAGGGACAGGAGGCTCCGAGCAGTACTTC. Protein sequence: CASSLGGTGGSEQYF.

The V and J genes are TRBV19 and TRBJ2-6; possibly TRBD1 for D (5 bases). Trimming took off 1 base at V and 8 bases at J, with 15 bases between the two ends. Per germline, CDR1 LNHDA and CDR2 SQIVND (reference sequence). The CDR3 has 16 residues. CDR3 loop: CASSIGAAGRTNVLTF. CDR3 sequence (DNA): TGTGCCAGTAGTATAGGGGCGGCAGGGCGGACCAACGTCCTGACTTTC.

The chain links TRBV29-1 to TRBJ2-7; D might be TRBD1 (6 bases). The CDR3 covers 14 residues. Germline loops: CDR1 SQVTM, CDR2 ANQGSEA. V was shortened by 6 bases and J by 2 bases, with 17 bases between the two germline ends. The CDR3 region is CSVPGASGAYEQYF. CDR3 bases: TGCAGCGTACCAGGGGCTTCCGGCGCCTACGAGCAGTACTTC.